This T cell receptor (beta chain) was recovered during a study of cytomegalovirus exposure and HLA in healthy donors. A note on this clone: What it binds is unknown.

PCR used 60 Vbeta primers and 13 Jbeta primers. Assay: immunoSEQ multiplex PCR; the TCRdb copy retains only in-frame clones and omits some. The table has 120,000 to 150,000 clones, 80% to 85% seen once. Study-level points and caveats: What a later analysis reportedly showed was that an Asian-associated ancestry cluster had fewer N-insertions than the roughly 700-donor mean.

Per germline, CDR1 SGHTA and CDR2 FQGNSA. This CDR3 region has 17 residues. Trimming shortened V by 5 bases and J by 0 bases, and 14 bases separated the two germline ends. The TCR sequence derives from a woman under 40 in good health and CMV-seronegative. The chain couples TRBV7-2 to TRBJ1-6; D ambiguous. The specimen was PBMCs. This CDR3 is CASSPRYRGSYNSPLHF. The CDR3 region has the DNA TGTGCCAGCAGCCCCCGATATCGGGGCTCCTATAATTCACCCCTCCACTTT.